These 15 T cell receptor beta chains share one sample of origin, sequenced in a study of beta chain features in type 1 diabetes listed by TCRdb under 2018. Library creation used the immunoSEQ multiplex PCR assay. The High Capacity cDNA Reverse Transcription Kit was used to reverse transcribe all of the isolated RNA, meaning that expressed TCRB transcripts were what got sequenced. Entries here come from immuneACCESS through TCRdb and include only in-frame sequences with V and J called. Some clones fail to appear in such tables; in the studies checked, an unresolved V gene covers under half of the shortfall, and the cause of the remainder is unknown. Present in this sample are 860,000 or so clones, about a sixth of which were seen just once. The ten biggest clones cover 0.02% to 0.03% of the sample. Sequencing input: naive CD4+ T cells from blood. In light of the paper, this sample's cell subset or site label describes: true naive CD4+ T cells. The receptors were gathered from a woman under 30 in good health.

This clone was picked up a small number of times. The chain is built from TRBV5-6 and TRBJ2-1; D remains unclear. V dropped 3 bases and J dropped 0 bases, with 10 bases sitting between them. The CDR3 sequence is 15 residues long. The germline V gene has CDR1 SGHDT and CDR2 YYEEEE. For the CDR3, the DNA is TGTGCCAGCAGCTGGGGTTTGAGCTCCTACAATGAGCAGTTCTTC. Translation: CASSWGLSSYNEQFF.

This clone appeared a few times. The V gene is TRBV5-8, the J gene TRBJ2-5; weak D call: TRBD1 (8 bases). The length of the CDR3 is 15 residues. Trimming shortened V by 4 bases and J by 4 bases, and 17 bases separated the two germline ends. Germline assignment: CDR1 SGHTS and CDR2 YDEGEE. The CDR3: CASSPRTGRGETQYF. CDR3 coding DNA: TGTGCCAGCAGCCCCCGGACAGGGAGGGGAGAGACCCAGTACTTC. Together with reference TRBV5-8 and TRBJ2-5, the CDR3 gives the full variable domain: EAGVTQSPTHLIKTRGQQATLRCSPISGHTSVYWYQQALGLGLQFLLWYDEGEERNRGNFPPRFSGRQFPNYSSELNVNALELEDSALYLCASSPRTGRGETQYFGPGTRLLVL.

About this clone itself: The sample has other DNA sequences that encode this CDR3 too. For the CDR3, the DNA is TGTGCCAGCAGCCGGACAGGGGAAGAGACCCAGTACTTC. It is translated as CASSRTGEETQYF. This chain joins TRBV7-3 and TRBJ2-5; TRBD1 agrees at 9 bases. This CDR3 is 13 amino acids long. J was trimmed by 3 bases and V by 5 bases; bases with no gene match: 1. The germline V gene has CDR1 SGHTA and CDR2 FQGTGA.

This chain uses TRBV7-6 with TRBJ1-1; TRBD1 is a possible D gene (6 bases). CDR1 is SGHVS and CDR2 is FNYEAQ in the germline V gene. There are 13 residues in the CDR3. The germline V and J ends were trimmed by 3 bases and 6 bases, with 11 bases remaining between them. The CDR3 reads CASSLGGHSEAFF. DNA of the CDR3: TGTGCCAGCAGCTTGGGGGGGCACTCTGAAGCTTTCTTT.

This clone was counted between two and nine times. The J gene is TRBJ2-5, the V gene TRBV18; 9 bases align to TRBD1. The CDR3 is 15 amino acids. The germline V gene has CDR1 KGHSH and CDR2 LQKENI. The V and J ends lost 3 bases and 5 bases, in that order; junction bases with no gene match: 7. The CDR3 reads CASSPRTGEAETQYF. The DNA for the CDR3 is TGTGCCAGCTCACCTCGGACAGGGGAGGCGGAGACCCAGTACTTC.

The table lists this clone with a few counts. The chain uses TRBV28 and TRBJ2-1; 8 nucleotides match TRBD2. Trimming at V came to 7 bases and at J to 7 bases, leaving 12 bases not matched to a gene. This CDR3 has 15 residues. Per the germline V gene, CDR1 is MDHEN and CDR2 is SYDVKM. The CDR3: CASNTGSSGRNEQFF. The CDR3 DNA reads as TGTGCCAGCAATACCGGGTCCAGCGGGAGAAATGAGCAGTTCTTC.

This clone was observed a few times. This chain uses TRBV29-1 with TRBJ1-2, with unresolved D. Germline CDR1 SQVTM, CDR2 ANQGSEA. The CDR3 has 13 amino acids. The V end lost 5 bases, the J end lost 5 bases, and 15 bases lay between the germline ends. As DNA, the CDR3 is TGCAGCGTTTACGACCGGGCACGGTATGGCTACACCTTC. Protein sequence: CSVYDRARYGYTF.

The table lists this clone with a few counts. The chain links TRBV15 to TRBJ1-5; unclear D gene. The CDR3 runs 13 residues. Germline loops: CDR1 LNHNV, CDR2 YYDKDF (reference sequence). V lost 2 bases and J lost 5, with 7 bases in between. CDR3 protein: CATSRYSDQPQHF. Here the CDR3 DNA reads TGTGCCACCAGCAGATACTCAGATCAGCCCCAGCATTTT.

This rearrangement joins TRBV7-9 to TRBJ2-2; perhaps D is TRBD1 or TRBD2 (6 bases each). CDR1 and CDR2 from the germline V gene are SEHNR and FQNEAQ (reference sequence). Trimming took off 7 bases at V and 7 bases at J, with 16 bases between the two ends. This CDR3 region has 14 residues. The CDR3 region has the DNA TGTGCCAGCACCTTCGGGGGCGGAGGCGGGGAGCTGTTTTTT. This translates into CASTFGGGGGELFF.

In this sample, this clone turned up once. The J gene is TRBJ1-2, the V gene TRBV6-1; 9 nucleotides match TRBD1. The CDR3 spans 14 residues. Germline loops: CDR1 MNHNS, CDR2 SASEGT. Trimming took 6 bases from V and 10 from J; bases not matched to a gene: 12. The chain's CDR3 is CASRLSRDRAPYTF. DNA for the CDR3: TGTGCCAGCAGATTAAGCCGGGACAGGGCCCCCTACACCTTC.

The chain combines TRBV7-9 with TRBJ2-7; D not certain. The V gene lost 5 bases and the J gene lost 6 bases, with 20 bases spanning the gap. CDR1 and CDR2 from the germline V gene are SEHNR and FQNEAQ (reference sequence). CDR3 length equals 15 residues. The CDR3 DNA reads TGTGCCAGCAGCCAAACGGCAGGCGGCCGATCCGAGCAGTACTTC. As protein: CASSQTAGGRSEQYF. Full variable domain (outside the CDR3, taken from reference TRBV7-9 and TRBJ2-7): DTGVSQNPRHKITKRGQNVTFRCDPISEHNRLYWYRQTLGQGPEFLTYFQNEAQLEKSRLLSDRFSAERPKGSFSTLEIQRTEQGDSAMYLCASSQTAGGRSEQYFGPGTRLTVT.

This rearrangement joins TRBV4-3 to TRBJ2-5, with D unclear. The V gene lost 0 bases and the J gene lost 1 base, with 9 bases spanning the gap. The CDR3 sequence is 15 residues long. Germline-derived CDR1 and CDR2 are LGHNA and YSLEER. CDR3 loop: CASSQEYRPQETQYF. CDR3 DNA sequence: TGCGCCAGCAGCCAAGAATATCGACCCCAAGAGACCCAGTACTTC.

In this sample, this clone turned up a few times. This chain connects TRBV7-2 to TRBJ2-7; D is ambiguous. Trimming removed 1 base at V and 3 bases at J, with 13 bases between. Germline V gene lookup returns CDR1 SGHTA and CDR2 FQGNSA. This CDR3 has 15 residues. CDR3 loop: CASSLGLLEYYEQYF. CDR3 coding DNA: TGTGCCAGCAGCTTAGGGCTCCTTGAGTACTACGAGCAGTACTTC. Combining the CDR3 with reference TRBV7-2 and TRBJ2-7 gives the whole variable domain GAGVSQSPSNKVTEKGKDVELRCDPISGHTALYWYRQSLGQGLEFLIYFQGNSAPDKSGLPSDRFSAERTGGSVSTLTIQRTQQEDSAVYLCASSLGLLEYYEQYFGPGTRLTVT.

This clone appeared a single time. The chain recombines TRBV28 with TRBJ1-4, with a possible D match to TRBD1 (5 bases). V was shortened by 4 bases and J by 8 bases, with 17 bases between the two germline ends. Germline V CDR1 and CDR2: MDHEN, SYDVKM. The CDR3 length is 15 residues. CDR3 loop: CASSYPGGGAEKLFF. For the CDR3, the DNA is TGTGCCAGCAGTTACCCGGGAGGAGGGGCGGAAAAACTGTTTTTT.

This clone was counted only a few times. This chain links TRBV28 with TRBJ2-1; tentative D call: TRBD1 (5 bases). CDR1 is MDHEN, CDR2 SYDVKM, per germline. The CDR3 is made up of 13 amino acids. V was cut by 7 bases and J by 5 bases, with 12 bases left in between. The CDR3 DNA reads TGTGCCAGCATGAACAGGTGGGACAATGAGCAGTTCTTC. It yields the protein CASMNRWDNEQFF.